This record covers a single T cell receptor (beta chain). This entry is derived from a study of blood T cell repertoires in COVID-19. Original analysis: Using reference gene primer amplification, nucleated cell counts were estimated. Profiled with immunoSEQ multiplex PCR; TCRdb holds only in-frame clones, not every one. From that table come the V and J calls and clone size; the DNA was used to work out D and trimming. The sample includes 200,000 or so clones, more than 65% of them seen just once. Unmatched junction bases numbered 5, after V lost 5 bases and J lost 1 base. CDR3 size: 14 residues. CDR1 and CDR2 (germline): MNHEY, SVGAGI.

Sequenced sample: PBMCs or T cells enriched from blood (not recorded which). This clonotype originated in a man aged 35 to 55 who had recovered from COVID-19. This chain joins TRBV6-5 and TRBJ2-7; 7 nucleotides line up with TRBD1. The CDR3 DNA is TGTGCCAGCAGTAGACAGGGTGGATCCTACGAGCAGTACTTC. Translating gives CASSRQGGSYEQYF.